This T cell receptor (beta chain) was recovered during a study of response to subunit inactivated influenza vaccine (dated by TCRdb to the late 2010s). Study-level background: Deep quantitative T cell receptor repertoire profiling was used in the study to track responses to a trivalent subunit inactivated influenza vaccine. Broad study findings and their caveats: The authors suggested that each seasonal influenza vaccination may recruit only a limited number of new T cells.

The method behind the library was RT-PCR. TCRdb names Illumina HiSeq 2500 as the instrument used. TCRdb reworked the public reads: Q25 trimming with fastp, MiXCR clone assembly, productive beta chains retained. Each record represents a unique CDR3 protein, reported with the most common genes and DNA among its rows. The sample table records more than 700,000 distinct CDR3 sequences; 20% to 25% of these occur just once. The ten biggest clones cover roughly a tenth of the sample. Notes on this clonotype: Its antigen is unknown. Base qualities were left out, and no much larger clone turns up one base away.

The CDR3 runs 15 amino acids, cysteine and phenylalanine included. CDR3 DNA is the only sequence kept; it has 45 bases, read in frame from the first base. The germline V gene (reference sequence) supplies CDR1 DFQATT and CDR2 SNEGSKA. Relative to germline, V is 5 bases shorter and J is 2 bases shorter, with 18 bases between their ends. The starting material was PBMCs from blood, obtained 4 to 6 days after vaccination. The sequence was collected from a man in his forties or fifties who received an inactivated influenza vaccine. Donor details come from another sample of the same person, matched by shared clones. The rearranged segments are TRBV20-1 and TRBJ2-5; the best D guess is TRBD1, with 6 bases matching. The CDR3 protein is CSAVDRTVIQETQYF. The nucleotides are TGCAGTGCTGTCGATAGGACAGTTATTCAAGAGACCCAGTACTTC.